The present T cell receptor (beta chain) was sequenced within a study of blood T cell repertoires in COVID-19. Germline CDR1 reads SGHAT; CDR2 reads FQNNGV. After removal of 3 bases from V and 0 bases from J, the junction contained 7 bases not matched to a gene. The CDR3 has 16 amino acids. Data came from immunoSEQ multiplex PCR; TCRdb stores just in-frame clones and leaves some out. In the table there are roughly 120,000 clones, 70% to 85% of which are singletons. The sequence was obtained from a man aged 65 to 79 with active or convalescent COVID-19. The chain joins TRBV11-2 to TRBJ2-7; 8 nucleotides line up with TRBD2. Sequenced material: peripheral blood. CDR3 nucleotides: TGTGCCAGCAGCTTCCTACGCGGGAGGAGCTCCTACGAGCAGTACTTC. The encoded protein is CASSFLRGRSSYEQYF.